A selection of T cell receptor beta chains follows, all from one sample in a study of blood T cell repertoires in COVID-19. Assay used: immunoSEQ multiplex PCR; TCRdb lists only in-frame clones, some missing. The sample contains over 120,000 clones, roughly 89% of which appear only once. The sample consisted of peripheral blood. These receptors all stem from a human donor in a cohort sampled during active COVID-19. CDR3s include the opening cysteine and the closing phenylalanine or tryptophan. The D gene is left open where the match is weak. The size field is filled for only some rows; it gives once, few, many or a size class.

clone_size,j_call,v_call,d_call,cdr3_aa,cdr3_nt
NA,TRBJ1-6,TRBV6-5,TRBD1,CASSYLGQFGPPLHF,TGTGCCAGCAGTTACCTGGGACAGTTCGGGCCACCCCTCCACTTT
NA,TRBJ1-2,TRBV4-1,NA,CASSQEGSNYGYTF,TGCGCCAGCAGCCAAGAGGGCAGCAACTATGGCTACACCTTC
NA,TRBJ2-3,TRBV9,NA,CASSSSPRSDTQYF,TGTGCCAGCAGCTCCTCCCCGAGGTCAGATACGCAGTATTTT
NA,TRBJ1-1,TRBV3-1/TRBV3-2,NA,CASSEEGQNTEAFF,TGTGCCAGCAGCGAAGAAGGACAGAACACTGAAGCTTTCTTT
once,TRBJ2-7,TRBV6-5,NA,CASSTGSRSNYEQYF,TGTGCCAGCAGTACCGGGTCCCGATCAAACTACGAGCAGTACTTC
NA,TRBJ1-2,TRBV3-1/TRBV3-2,TRBD1,CASSQSRDRALIGGYTF,TGTGCCAGCAGCCAATCCCGGGACAGGGCTCTCATCGGAGGCTACACCTTC
few,TRBJ1-5,TRBV30,NA,CAWSVQGNQPQHF,TGTGCCTGGAGTGTACAGGGCAATCAGCCCCAGCATTTT
NA,TRBJ2-7,TRBV2,NA,CASRPGQNYEQYF,TGTGCCAGCAGACCCGGACAGAACTACGAGCAGTACTTC
NA,TRBJ2-5,TRBV5-1,NA,CASSLYEVRETQYF,TGCGCCAGCAGCCTCTATGAGGTTCGCGAGACCCAGTACTTC
NA,TRBJ2-3,TRBV5-1,TRBD2,CASSFTASGETDTQYF,TGCGCCAGCAGCTTCACGGCTAGCGGGGAAACAGATACGCAGTATTTT
NA,TRBJ2-1,TRBV27,NA,CASSLTVDSYNEQFF,TGTGCCAGCAGCCTCACAGTGGACTCCTACAATGAGCAGTTCTTC
NA,TRBJ2-4,TRBV19,TRBD1,CASSITGAALAKNIQYF,TGTGCCAGTAGTATAACAGGGGCGGCACTAGCCAAAAACATTCAGTACTTC
NA,TRBJ2-2,TRBV18,NA,CASSPDSPLTGELFF,TGTGCCAGCTCACCTGACAGTCCCCTCACCGGGGAGCTGTTTTTT
NA,TRBJ2-5,TRBV5-6,NA,CASSLWGKETQYF,TGTGCCAGCAGCTTATGGGGCAAAGAGACCCAGTACTTC
NA,TRBJ2-3,TRBV9,TRBD1,CASSVLGQGKNTQYF,TGTGCCAGCAGCGTGCTGGGACAGGGGAAAAATACGCAGTATTTT
NA,TRBJ2-5,TRBV18,TRBD1,CASSPGQGETQYF,TGTGCCAGCTCACCAGGACAGGGAGAGACCCAGTACTTC
NA,TRBJ2-1,TRBV2,NA,CASRAGITSNEQFF,TGTGCCAGCCGTGCAGGGATTACATCCAATGAGCAGTTCTTC
NA,TRBJ2-5,TRBV18,TRBD1,CASSPNLRGTGSQETQYF,TGTGCCAGCTCACCAAATTTACGGGGGACAGGGTCTCAAGAGACCCAGTACTTC
NA,TRBJ2-7,TRBV11-1,NA,CASSPKELSYEQYF,TGTGCCAGCAGCCCCAAAGAACTTTCCTACGAGCAGTACTTC
NA,TRBJ2-1,TRBV6-4,NA,CASSDSTNNEQFF,TGTGCCAGCAGTGACTCGACAAACAATGAGCAGTTCTTC
once,TRBJ2-2,TRBV7-6,TRBD1,CASSLEFGQGRRVGELFF,TGTGCCAGCAGCTTGGAATTTGGACAGGGCCGCCGAGTAGGGGAGCTGTTTTTT
NA,TRBJ2-3,TRBV2,TRBD1,CASSSTGARNTQYF,TGTGCCAGCAGCTCCACAGGGGCAAGGAATACGCAGTATTTT
NA,TRBJ2-7,TRBV5-1,TRBD1,CASSLLQGQSEQYF,TGCGCCAGCAGCTTGTTACAGGGGCAGAGTGAGCAGTACTTC
NA,TRBJ2-2,TRBV30,TRBD1,CAWSGGLHTGELFF,TGTGCCTGGTCAGGGGGCTTGCACACCGGGGAGCTGTTTTTT
NA,TRBJ1-6,TRBV27,NA,CASRYRVHNSPLHF,TGTGCCAGCAGGTACCGGGTCCATAATTCACCCCTCCACTTT
few,TRBJ1-2,TRBV6-5,NA,CASSYSSPGAGYTF,TGTGCCAGCAGTTACTCGAGTCCAGGGGCGGGCTACACCTTC